The 28 T cell receptor beta chains presented below share a single source sample, sequenced in a study of patients and donors after allogeneic stem cell transplantation. TCRdb ran MiXCR on the RT-PCR reads and lists one entry per CDR3 protein. The sample consists of thousands of distinct CDR3 sequences, around 21% of them appearing once. Input material: blood, either unsorted or a sorted T cell fraction (not recorded which). The receptors here all came from a human donor who was either an allogeneic HSCT recipient or a stem cell or donor lymphocyte infusion donor (not recorded which). It is not recorded whose cells these are; they may come from a transplant donor.

The V and J genes are TRBV5-1 and TRBJ2-7; D is undetermined. The CDR3 loop spans 12 amino acids. Germline assignment: CDR1 SGHRS and CDR2 YFSETQ. V gave up 4 bases and J gave up 3 bases, with 8 bases separating them. CDR3 region: CASSKDNYEQYF. CDR3 coding DNA: TGCGCCAGCAGCAAAGACAACTACGAGCAGTACTTC.

This clonotype has only a few counts. The chain recombines TRBV20-1 with TRBJ1-2; 10 positions agree with TRBD1. Germline loops: CDR1 DFQATT, CDR2 SNEGSKA (reference sequence). The CDR3 is 14 amino acids. V dropped 2 bases and J dropped 4; count of bases not matched to a gene: 4. CDR3 coding DNA: TGCAGTGCTAGACGGACAGGGGGGCCCTATGGCTACACCTTC. Its translation is CSARRTGGPYGYTF.

This clonotype was observed a few times. The V gene is TRBV19, the J gene TRBJ2-1; 10 positions agree with TRBD1. The germline V gene has CDR1 LNHDA and CDR2 SQIVND (reference sequence). CDR3 size: 15 residues. The ends lost 5 bases at V and 7 bases at J; junction bases unmatched: 8. The CDR3 DNA follows: TGTGCCAGTAGTGATATCGGGACAGGGGTTAATGAGCAGTTCTTC. Its translation is CASSDIGTGVNEQFF. Full variable domain (missing parts from reference TRBV19 and TRBJ2-1): DGGITQSPKYLFRKEGQNVTLSCEQNLNHDAMYWYRQDPGQGLRLIYYSQIVNDFQKGDIAEGYSVSREKKESFPLTVTSAQKNPTAFYLCASSDIGTGVNEQFFGPGTRLTVL.

This clonotype has only a few counts. The chain combines TRBV6-5 with TRBJ2-1; 8 nucleotides match TRBD2. In germline, CDR1 is MNHEY, CDR2 SVGAGI. The length of the CDR3 is 17 residues. J was trimmed by 3 bases and V by 3 bases; bases with no gene match: 10. As DNA, the CDR3 is TGTGCCAGCAGTTATCGGCTCGGGGGGGCCCACTACAATGAGCAGTTCTTC. Translating it yields CASSYRLGGAHYNEQFF.

Sample share makes this clonotype large. The rearrangement links TRBV28 to TRBJ2-7, with D possibly matching TRBD2 (6 bases). The V end was cut by 7 bases, the J end by 2 bases, with 15 bases between. The V gene's germline CDR1 is MDHEN and CDR2 SYDVKM. The CDR3 extends over 14 amino acids. DNA for the CDR3: TGTGCCAGCATTGGAGGCGGAGGGGCCTACGAGCAGTACTTC. Translating gives CASIGGGGAYEQYF.

This clonotype has just a few counts. V and J are TRBV28 and TRBJ1-1; a possible D gene is TRBD1 (5 bases). V lost 11 bases to trimming and J lost 1 base, with 14 bases between them. This CDR3 comprises 13 residues. In germline, CDR1 is MDHEN, CDR2 SYDVKM. The CDR3 protein is CAGGRGSNTEAFF. CDR3 DNA sequence: TGTGCCGGGGGTCGGGGCTCGAACACTGAAGCTTTCTTT.

In this sample, this clonotype is large. The chain links TRBV7-8 to TRBJ2-4, with D possibly TRBD1 on 5 matching bases. Trimming cost V 1 base and J 5 bases, with 9 bases left between them. The CDR3 loop spans 14 amino acids. Germline CDR1 and CDR2: SGHVS and FQNEAQ. The CDR3 DNA follows: TGTGCCAGCAGCTTAGACAGGACCGAAAACATTCAGTACTTC. Its protein is CASSLDRTENIQYF.

The V and J genes are TRBV5-1 and TRBJ2-1, with 8 bases lining up with TRBD1. The CDR3 contains 15 residues. CDR1 is SGHRS, CDR2 YFSETQ, per germline. V lost 4 bases, J lost 5 bases, and 8 bases stayed unmatched. Written as DNA, the CDR3 is TGCGCCAGCAGCGTATGGACAGGGTATCACAATGAGCAGTTCTTC. Translation: CASSVWTGYHNEQFF.

This clonotype was seen only a few times. The V gene is TRBV20-1, the J gene TRBJ2-7; no reliable D call. CDR1 is DFQATT and CDR2 is SNEGSKA in the germline V gene (reference sequence). V lost 2 bases to trimming and J lost 2 bases, with 4 bases between them. The CDR3 is 11 residues long. CDR3 protein: CSARSPYEQYF. In DNA, the CDR3 is TGCAGTGCTAGATCCCCCTACGAGCAGTACTTC.

V gene TRBV11-2 combines with J gene TRBJ2-1; D gene ambiguous. V was shortened by 5 bases and J by 4 bases, with 9 bases between the two germline ends. The CDR3 extends over 13 amino acids. Germline-derived CDR1 and CDR2 are SGHAT and FQNNGV. The DNA of the CDR3 is TGTGCCAGCAGCGCCGAGCTATACAATGAGCAGTTCTTC. Translation gives CASSAELYNEQFF.

This clonotype was picked up a small number of times. This chain connects TRBV7-9 to TRBJ1-3; D is uncertain. The CDR3 is 15 residues long. With 2 bases removed from V and 0 bases from J, the gap between germline ends came to 8 bases. Germline V gene lookup returns CDR1 SEHNR and CDR2 FQNEAQ (reference sequence). CDR3 bases: TGTGCCAGCAGCTTATCGACGGGCTCTGGAAACACCATATATTTT. Translated, it gives CASSLSTGSGNTIYF.

This clonotype is medium-sized (0.01 to 0.1%) in the sample. The chain's CDR3 is CAIAGTGVYEQYF. Here the CDR3 DNA reads TGTGCCATCGCCGGGACAGGGGTTTACGAGCAGTACTTC. This sequence joins TRBV10-3 and TRBJ2-7; 10 bases map to TRBD1. Germline CDR1 ENHRY, CDR2 SYGVKD. The CDR3 is made up of 13 amino acids. V shed 8 bases and J 4 bases; nucleotides not matched to a gene: 5.

The rearrangement links TRBV3-1 to TRBJ1-1; no clear D. Germline CDR1 and CDR2: LGHDT and YNNKEL (reference sequence). This CDR3 has 12 amino acids. V was cut by 3 bases and J by 7 bases, with 9 bases left in between. The CDR3 region is CASSHSQREAFF. CDR3 DNA sequence: TGTGCCAGCAGCCATTCCCAGCGTGAAGCTTTCTTT.

This clonotype appeared a few times. The J gene is TRBJ2-7, the V gene TRBV5-6, with 8 bases lining up with TRBD1. With 4 bases clipped from V and 5 bases from J, the junction kept 2 bases outside the gene matches. The CDR3 contains 12 residues. The germline gives CDR1 SGHDT, CDR2 YYEEEE. Here the CDR3 DNA reads TGTGCCAGCAGCCAGGACAGGGACGAGCAGTACTTC. Its translation: CASSQDRDEQYF.

V gene TRBV3-1 combines with J gene TRBJ1-1; D not certain. The CDR3 sequence is 13 residues long. The V and J ends lost 3 bases and 3 bases respectively, with 8 bases between them. Germline V gives CDR1 LGHDT, CDR2 YNNKEL (reference sequence). The CDR3 reads CASSHRRHTEAFF. In DNA, the CDR3 is TGTGCCAGCAGCCACCGGAGGCACACTGAAGCTTTCTTT.

The gene calls are TRBV9 and TRBJ2-7; 8 bases line up with TRBD2. Trimming at V came to 2 bases and at J to 4 bases, leaving 8 bases not matched to a gene. This CDR3 is 15 amino acids long. CDR1 is SGDLS and CDR2 is YYNGEE in the germline V gene. CDR3 protein: CASSVGTSGQYEQYF. As DNA, the CDR3 is TGTGCCAGCAGCGTGGGCACTAGCGGTCAATACGAGCAGTACTTC. Using reference TRBV9 and TRBJ2-7 for the parts outside the CDR3, the full variable domain is DSGVTQTPKHLITATGQRVTLRCSPRSGDLSVYWYQQSLDQGLQFLIQYYNGEERAKGNILERFSAQQFPDLHSELNLSSLELGDSALYFCASSVGTSGQYEQYFGPGTRLTVT.

The chain couples TRBV4-2 to TRBJ1-1; a possible D gene is TRBD1 (5 bases). CDR3 size: 14 residues. The germline gives CDR1 LGHNA, CDR2 YNFKEQ. V shed 0 bases and J shed 1 base, with 6 bases lying between them. CDR3 DNA sequence: TGTGCCAGCAGCCAAGAAGACAGGAACACTGAAGCTTTCTTT. Its protein is CASSQEDRNTEAFF.

The chain uses TRBV7-2 and TRBJ1-5; D is unclear. The CDR3 loop spans 13 amino acids. V gave up 4 bases and J gave up 7 bases, with 11 bases separating them. The V gene's germline CDR1 is SGHTA and CDR2 FQGNSA. Written as DNA, the CDR3 is TGTGCCAGCAGCTCCGAAGTGAGACAGCCCCAGCATTTT. Encoded protein: CASSSEVRQPQHF.

By its share, this clonotype is medium-sized. The chain uses TRBV20-1 and TRBJ2-7; no clear D. Trimming cost V 1 base and J 2 bases, with 3 bases left between them. This CDR3 has 11 residues. CDR1 DFQATT and CDR2 SNEGSKA come from the germline V gene (reference sequence). In DNA form, the CDR3 reads TGCAGTGCTAGAGCGACCTACGAGCAGTACTTC. It yields the protein CSARATYEQYF.

This chain joins TRBV23-1 and TRBJ1-1, with a weak D call TRBD1 (6 bases). TRBV23-1 is noted as an ORF with a role that remains uncertain. Trimming removed 6 bases at V and 10 bases at J, with 24 bases between. This CDR3 comprises 15 residues. The CDR3 DNA reads TGCGCCAGCAGCCAAGCAGACAGGAGGAGCTTTTTAGCTTTCTTT. This encodes CASSQADRRSFLAFF.

This clonotype is deemed large. CDR3 coding DNA: TGCGCCAGCAAGATCGAGGTCGCGAACACCGGGGAGCTGTTTTTT. This translates into CASKIEVANTGELFF. This rearrangement joins TRBV5-1 to TRBJ2-2; D call uncertain. The germline V gene encodes CDR1 SGHRS and CDR2 YFSETQ. This CDR3 contains 15 residues. Trimming shortened V by 6 bases and J by 0 bases, and 12 bases separated the two germline ends.

The chain is built from TRBV5-1 and TRBJ2-7; the match to TRBD1 covers 7 bases. With 6 bases clipped from V and 6 bases from J, the junction kept 12 bases outside the gene matches. Germline CDR1 reads SGHRS; CDR2 reads YFSETQ. The CDR3 totals 14 residues. CDR3 nucleotides: TGCGCCAGCACTGAGTTCCCCAACAGGGGCGAGCAGTACTTC. It specifies CASTEFPNRGEQYF.

This chain uses TRBV11-2 with TRBJ2-5, with D perhaps being TRBD1 or TRBD2 (5 bases each). This CDR3 contains 13 residues. Trimming took 4 bases from V and 1 from J, leaving 7 bases between them. The V gene's germline CDR1 is SGHAT and CDR2 FQNNGV. The CDR3 here is CASSSGPQETQYF. CDR3 in DNA: TGTGCCAGCAGCTCGGGACCCCAAGAGACCCAGTACTTC.

The V and J genes are TRBV19 and TRBJ1-1; 12 bases fit TRBD1. With V trimmed by 6 bases and J by 4 bases, 6 bases remained unmatched. CDR1 LNHDA and CDR2 SQIVND come from the germline V gene (reference sequence). The CDR3 is 15 amino acids. DNA for the CDR3: TGTGCCAGTAGGGACCGGGACAGGGGGCCCACTGAAGCTTTCTTT. Translating it yields CASRDRDRGPTEAFF.

This clonotype is large. The chain carries TRBV7-2 and TRBJ1-5, with D unclear. V shed 1 base and J shed 4 bases, with 5 bases lying between them. The CDR3 is made up of 13 amino acids. Germline CDR1 reads SGHTA; CDR2 reads FQGNSA. CDR3 sequence reads: CASSLVENQPQHF. Written as DNA, the CDR3 is TGTGCCAGCAGCTTAGTGGAAAATCAGCCCCAGCATTTT.

This clonotype is medium-sized (0.01 to 0.1%) in the sample. V is TRBV5-1 and J is TRBJ1-6; 10 nucleotides agree with TRBD1. Germline CDR1 reads SGHRS; CDR2 reads YFSETQ. The CDR3 covers 14 residues. J gave up 9 bases and V 4 bases, and 4 bases lay outside the gene matches. This chain's CDR3 is CASSVGTGVSPLHF. DNA for the CDR3: TGCGCCAGCAGCGTCGGGACAGGGGTTTCACCCCTCCACTTT.

Sample share makes this clonotype large. The CDR3 is CASSISGTSGGEQFF. The CDR3 DNA sequence: TGCGCCAGCAGCATTTCCGGGACTAGCGGGGGTGAGCAGTTCTTC. The chain has TRBV5-1 and TRBJ2-1; TRBD2 matches at 14 bases. J gave up 9 bases and V 4 bases, and 6 bases lay outside the gene matches. CDR3 size: 15 residues. The germline gives CDR1 SGHRS, CDR2 YFSETQ.

The rearrangement joins TRBV7-2 to TRBJ1-1; D perhaps matches TRBD1 (5 bases). There are 13 residues in the CDR3. The germline CDR1 and CDR2 sequences are SGHTA and FQGNSA. Trimming took off 2 bases at V and 1 base at J, with 5 bases between the two ends. The chain's CDR3 is CASSLQGNTEAFF. In DNA form, the CDR3 reads TGTGCCAGCAGCTTACAGGGGAACACTGAAGCTTTCTTT. The full variable domain, rest sourced from reference TRBV7-2 and TRBJ1-1, is GAGVSQSPSNKVTEKGKDVELRCDPISGHTALYWYRQSLGQGLEFLIYFQGNSAPDKSGLPSDRFSAERTGGSVSTLTIQRTQQEDSAVYLCASSLQGNTEAFFGQGTRLTVV.